Below, 3 T cell receptor beta chains from the same sample are listed, as sequenced in a study of T cells in Graves' hyperthyroidism and ophthalmopathy. The CDR3 regions of TCR beta were amplified from RNA transcripts. The HTBI primer set was used in a first-round RT-PCR of the TCR CDR3. TCRdb recomputed calls from the multiplex PCR reads with MiXCR, one row per CDR3 protein. The sample carries 300,000 to 350,000 distinct CDR3 sequences, roughly a fifth recorded once. The sample consisted of blood. Receptor source: a woman aged 45-65 years with Graves' hyperthyroidism.

This clonotype was observed at least ten times. The chain couples TRBV27 to TRBJ2-2; D gene ambiguous. The CDR3 spans 17 residues. The germline V gene has CDR1 MNHEY and CDR2 SMNVEV (reference sequence). Trimming removed 3 bases from V and 4 bases from J, with 18 bases in between. The CDR3 spells CASSFGDPRRPTGELFF. The CDR3, as DNA: TGTGCCAGCAGTTTTGGAGACCCTCGAAGACCCACCGGGGAGCTGTTTTTT.

CDR3 sequence reads: CSVKSLAGRQETQYF. The CDR3 coding sequence is TGCAGTGTGAAGTCTTTAGCGGGACGCCAAGAGACCCAGTACTTC. The V gene is TRBV20-1, the J gene TRBJ2-5; 8 bases match TRBD2. CDR1 is DFQATT, CDR2 SNEGSKA, per germline (reference sequence). The CDR3 runs 15 residues. Losses at the gene ends were 7 bases for V and 1 base for J; bases not matched to a gene: 11.

This clonotype has ten or more counts. The chain joins TRBV2 to TRBJ1-1, with 10 nucleotides matching TRBD1. J gave up 6 bases and V 6 bases, and 7 bases lay outside the gene matches. CDR1 and CDR2 from the germline V gene are SNHLY and FYNNEI. This CDR3 is built from 14 residues. The CDR3 reads CASSGTGVNAEAFF. The CDR3 nucleotides read TGTGCCAGCAGCGGGACAGGGGTAAACGCTGAAGCTTTCTTT. The variable domain in full, completed from reference TRBV2 and TRBJ1-1, reads EPEVTQTPSHQVTQMGQEVILRCVPISNHLYFYWYRQILGQKVEFLVSFYNNEISEKSEIFDDQFSVERPDGSNFTLKIRSTKLEDSAMYFCASSGTGVNAEAFFGQGTRLTVV.